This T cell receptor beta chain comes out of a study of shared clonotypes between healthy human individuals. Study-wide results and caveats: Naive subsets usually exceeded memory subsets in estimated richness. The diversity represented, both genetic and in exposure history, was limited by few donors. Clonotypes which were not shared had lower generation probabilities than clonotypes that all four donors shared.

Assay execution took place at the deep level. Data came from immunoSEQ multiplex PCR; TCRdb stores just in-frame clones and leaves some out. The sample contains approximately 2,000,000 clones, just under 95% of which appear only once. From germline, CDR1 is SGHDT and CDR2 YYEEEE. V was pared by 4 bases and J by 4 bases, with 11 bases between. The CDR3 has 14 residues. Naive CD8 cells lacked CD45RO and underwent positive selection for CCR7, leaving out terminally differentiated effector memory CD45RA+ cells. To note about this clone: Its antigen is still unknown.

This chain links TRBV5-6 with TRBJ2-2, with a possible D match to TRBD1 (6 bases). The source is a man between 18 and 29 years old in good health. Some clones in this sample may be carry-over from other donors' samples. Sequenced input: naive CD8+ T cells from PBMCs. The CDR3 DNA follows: TGTGCCAGCAGCCTAGGACAGATCACCGGGGAGCTGTTTTTT. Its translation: CASSLGQITGELFF. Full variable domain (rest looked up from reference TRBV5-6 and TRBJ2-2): DAGVTQSPTHLIKTRGQQVTLRCSPKSGHDTVSWYQQALGQGPQFIFQYYEEEERQRGNFPDRFSGHQFPNYSSELNVNALLLGDSALYLCASSLGQITGELFFGEGSRLTVL.